Detailed here is one T cell receptor beta chain. What this receptor recognizes is not known. The input lacks base qualities; no much larger clone sits a single base away. Library preparation employed 5' RACE. TCRdb lists the instrument as Illumina HiSeq 2000. Template switching added a universal primer binding site, and the final cDNA carried a unique molecular identifier that allowed TCR cDNA molecules to be counted accurately. First-strand cDNA for TCR alpha and beta chains was synthesized from specific primers in the conserved constant-segment region. To control for contamination, each cDNA library was double barcoded with a SMART-Mk sample barcode plus Illumina barcodes. TruSeq adapter sequences along with Illumina sample barcodes were introduced in two successive PCR steps. The TCR alpha and beta cDNA libraries were sequenced on the Illumina HiSeq platform using custom primers. Per the original workflow: MiGEC was used to process raw reads and extract unique molecular identifiers, and MiXCR was used to find CDR3 positions. For each individual, recombination models were inferred using an EM algorithm with the repgenHMM and IGoR tools. Shared clonotype analysis was performed with the tcR package in R, normalizing sharing by the product of cloneset sizes. To study raw recombination without the effects of thymic and clonal selection, out-of-frame nonproductive sequences were analyzed. TCRdb redid the processing of the public reads, applying fastp at Q25 and MiXCR, and retained in-frame beta chains. Identical CDR3 protein sequences are pooled into one entry, listed with their most common genes and DNA. The V and J calls were determined by TCRdb, not by the authors. Counted in this sample were some 560,000 distinct CDR3 sequences; roughly 9.9% of them appeared once. Under 3% of the sample belongs to the ten largest clones.

The entry originates in a study of identical twins (dated by TCRdb to 2016 to 2017). Turning to the overall study: The study deep-sequenced TCR alpha and beta repertoires from monozygotic twins, unrelated adults of various ages and cord blood to test whether fetal clonotypes persist. To rule out contamination, the twin experiments were replicated at different times with different library preparation protocols. What the authors observed across the whole study: Compared with coincidental sharing between unrelated individuals, out-of-frame TCR alpha sequences shared between twins showed an excess of sequences with low generation probability. Zero-insertion analyses could be partly confounded by invariant T cells such as MAIT and iNKT, though diverse VJ usage argued against such confounding for most clonotypes. Excess twin sharing in beta out-of-frame sequences was weaker because fewer shared sequences lowered the signal-to-noise ratio. Because the same donors could not be followed over many years, the conclusions relied on cross-sectional statistical analysis. In monozygotic twins, recombination models systematically underestimated out-of-frame TCR alpha sharing, but the models matched the sharing seen between unrelated individuals. Fewer insertions were carried by abundant cord blood beta clonotypes; a weaker similar trend was observed in young adult naive repertoires, while no such trend was observed in memory repertoires.

All donors were healthy Caucasians. The twin cohort consisted of three pairs of female monozygotic twins, all aged roughly 18 to 29 years. Peripheral blood mononuclear cells were used as the source from which RNA for TCR libraries was isolated. Trimming takes 3 bases from V and 0 bases from J, and the germline ends sit 9 bases apart. CDR1 and CDR2 are read off the germline V gene (reference sequence) as SGHKS and YYEKEE. Inclusive of the bounding cysteine and phenylalanine, the CDR3 is 14 residues long. Kept here is only the CDR3 DNA, which spans 42 bases and is read in frame from base 1. The data also belong to a second study, concerning yellow fever vaccine responses in identical twins. Per the second study: According to the authors, in identical twins the way T cells responded to vaccination appeared partly convergent and partly personalized. In identical twins, the study followed T cell clones that responded to the vaccine with precision.

This TCR derives from a young woman in good health. Recombination connected TRBV5-5 to TRBJ2-5, and perhaps TRBD1 as D gene, on 6 matching bases. Sequencing used PBMCs. The CDR3 amino acid sequence is: CASSWDNDQETQYF. The DNA sequence is given as TGTGCCAGCAGCTGGGACAACGACCAAGAGACCCAGTACTTC.